A single sample is the source of the 18 T cell receptor beta chains below, sequenced in a study of blood T cell repertoires in COVID-19. Produced via immunoSEQ multiplex PCR; TCRdb's table is partial and in-frame only. The table has approximately 440,000 clones, around 89% seen once. Specimen: peripheral blood. Source of these receptors: a woman aged 45-65 years with COVID-19, enrolled during active disease.

The CDR3 bases are TGTGCCTGGAGGAACGGACAGAACACTGAAGCTTTCTTT. This encodes CAWRNGQNTEAFF. The V gene is TRBV30, the J gene TRBJ1-1; TRBD1 is a possible D gene (5 bases). This CDR3 is built from 13 residues. V was cut by 3 bases and J by 1 base, with 9 bases left in between. Germline assignment: CDR1 GTSNPN and CDR2 SVGIG (reference sequence). Using reference TRBV30 and TRBJ1-1 for the parts outside the CDR3, the full variable domain is SQTIHQWPATLVQPVGSPLSLECTVEGTSNPNLYWYRQAAGRGLQLLFYSVGIGQISSEVPQNLSASRPQDRQFILSSKKLLLSDSGFYLCAWRNGQNTEAFFGQGTRLTVV.

The genes are TRBV2 and TRBJ1-2; 7 bases align to TRBD1. CDR3 length: 14 residues. Trimming removed 6 bases from V and 4 bases from J; junction bases left unmatched: 8. Germline V CDR1 and CDR2: SNHLY, FYNNEI. CDR3 nucleotides: TGTGCCAGCAGCGCTGGACAGGATTTCTATGGCTACACCTTC. Amino acid sequence: CASSAGQDFYGYTF.

The rearrangement uses TRBV18 and TRBJ2-5; 7 bases line up with TRBD1. V shed 8 bases, J shed 4 bases, and the junction held 7 bases outside the gene matches. Germline CDR1 reads KGHSH; CDR2 reads LQKENI. The CDR3 has 13 amino acids. In DNA form, the CDR3 reads TGTGCCAGCATAGGGACAGAGGGAGAGACCCAGTACTTC. Translating gives CASIGTEGETQYF.

The chain carries TRBV9 and TRBJ2-1; a possible D gene is TRBD1 (6 bases). Trimming cost V 1 base and J 10 bases, with 9 bases left between them. The CDR3 contains 12 residues. The V gene's germline CDR1 is SGDLS and CDR2 YYNGEE. CDR3 DNA: TGTGCCAGCAGCGTAATAGGGACAGAGCAGTTCTTC. The encoded protein is CASSVIGTEQFF. The variable domain in full, with the rest retrieved from reference TRBV9 and TRBJ2-1, is DSGVTQTPKHLITATGQRVTLRCSPRSGDLSVYWYQQSLDQGLQFLIQYYNGEERAKGNILERFSAQQFPDLHSELNLSSLELGDSALYFCASSVIGTEQFFGPGTRLTVL.

In DNA, the CDR3 is TGTGCCAGCAGCCCTACTCCCGGGGGGTATGGCTACACCTTC. Residues: CASSPTPGGYGYTF. The J gene is TRBJ1-2, the V gene TRBV7-2, with D possibly matching TRBD1 (5 bases). The CDR3 length is 14 residues. Germline lookup yields CDR1 SGHTA and CDR2 FQGNSA. V lost 5 bases, J lost 5 bases, and 15 bases lay in between.

This rearrangement joins TRBV7-9 to TRBJ2-1; TRBD2 matches 10 bases. Trimming removed 7 bases from V and 8 bases from J; junction bases left unmatched: 8. Germline V lookup: CDR1 SEHNR, CDR2 FQNEAQ (reference sequence). This CDR3 has 14 residues. CDR3 sequence: CASIEAGGLDEQFF. The DNA of the CDR3 is TGTGCCAGCATCGAAGCGGGGGGGCTGGATGAGCAGTTCTTC.

This chain joins TRBV7-2 and TRBJ2-3; 9 nucleotides line up with TRBD2. The germline gives CDR1 SGHTA, CDR2 FQGNSA. The CDR3 extends over 17 amino acids. V lost 1 base to trimming and J lost 5 bases; unmatched junction nucleotides: 10. The CDR3 is CASSLDGGGAMEDTQYF. In DNA, the CDR3 is TGTGCCAGCAGCTTAGACGGCGGGGGGGCCATGGAAGATACGCAGTATTTT. Full variable domain (missing parts from reference TRBV7-2 and TRBJ2-3): GAGVSQSPSNKVTEKGKDVELRCDPISGHTALYWYRQSLGQGLEFLIYFQGNSAPDKSGLPSDRFSAERTGGSVSTLTIQRTQQEDSAVYLCASSLDGGGAMEDTQYFGPGTRLTVL.

The chain combines TRBV5-4 with TRBJ2-3; TRBD2 matches at 10 bases. The junction had 6 bases not matched to a gene; V was cut back by 2 bases and J by 6 bases. Germline V gives CDR1 SGHNT, CDR2 YYREEE (reference sequence). The CDR3 length is 15 residues. CDR3 in amino acids: CASSFQRGGGDTQYF. The CDR3 bases are TGTGCCAGCAGCTTCCAGCGGGGGGGAGGGGATACGCAGTATTTT.

This clone was detected a few times. This chain uses TRBV11-1 with TRBJ1-4; D is unclear. Trimming stripped 1 base from V and 6 bases from J, with 9 bases between. CDR3 length: 14 amino acids. CDR1 and CDR2 from the germline V gene are SGHAT and FQDESV (reference sequence). The CDR3 spells CASSLGGMDEKLFF. The CDR3 bases are TGTGCCAGCAGCTTAGGAGGGATGGATGAAAAACTGTTTTTT.

The chain uses TRBV18 and TRBJ2-1; 9 bases match TRBD1. Germline V gene sequence: CDR1 KGHSH, CDR2 LQKENI. V shed 2 bases, J shed 7 bases, and the junction held 9 bases outside the gene matches. The CDR3 runs to 16 residues. In nucleotides, the CDR3 is TGTGCCAGCTCACCAGGTTCTAGGACAGGGGATAATGAGCAGTTCTTC. This codes for CASSPGSRTGDNEQFF.

The genes are TRBV2 and TRBJ2-2; the match to TRBD1 covers 7 bases. Germline-derived CDR1 and CDR2 are SNHLY and FYNNEI. V shed 0 bases, J shed 7 bases, and the junction held 11 bases outside the gene matches. The CDR3 has 17 residues. The CDR3 is CASSEALPRQGGGELFF. Here the CDR3 DNA reads TGTGCCAGCAGTGAAGCGCTTCCGAGACAGGGTGGCGGGGAGCTGTTTTTT.

The chain employs TRBV12-3 or TRBV12-4 and TRBJ2-1; no reliable D call. V was pared by 3 bases and J by 4 bases, with 4 bases between. CDR3 length: 12 residues. CDR3 nucleotide sequence: TGTGCCAGCAGTTTCGTATACAATGAGCAGTTCTTC. This sequence encodes CASSFVYNEQFF.

The rearrangement uses TRBV2 and TRBJ1-3; perhaps TRBD1 as D (5 bases). Trimming removed 5 bases from V and 3 bases from J, with 11 bases in between. CDR3 length: 14 amino acids. CDR1 and CDR2 (germline): SNHLY, FYNNEI. The CDR3 DNA is TGTGCCAGCAGTCCAGGGATCGGTGGAAACACCATATATTTT. Protein sequence: CASSPGIGGNTIYF.

The V and J genes are TRBV27 and TRBJ2-6; 8 nucleotides agree with TRBD1. V was clipped by 6 bases and J by 0 bases; unmatched bases: 13. The CDR3 has 19 amino acids. CDR1 and CDR2 from the germline V gene are MNHEY and SMNVEV (reference sequence). The CDR3 reads CASSPARDRHSSGANVLTF. The CDR3 nucleotides are TGTGCCAGCAGCCCAGCTAGGGACAGGCATTCCTCTGGGGCCAACGTCCTGACTTTC.

The chain uses TRBV19 and TRBJ2-4; 7 nucleotides align to TRBD1. V lost 4 bases to trimming and J lost 8 bases; unmatched junction nucleotides: 14. This CDR3 region has 16 residues. Germline CDR1 and CDR2: LNHDA and SQIVND (reference sequence). The CDR3 loop is CASSRQGERVRDIQYF. The CDR3 bases are TGTGCCAGTAGTAGGCAGGGGGAAAGGGTGAGGGACATTCAGTACTTC.

This chain joins TRBV24-1 and TRBJ2-3; 7 nucleotides align to TRBD1. Trimming removed 5 bases from V and 5 bases from J; junction bases left unmatched: 9. Per the germline V gene, CDR1 is KGHDR and CDR2 is SFDVKD. This CDR3 spans 15 amino acids. The CDR3 protein is CATSGATGVIDTQYF. In DNA form, the CDR3 reads TGTGCCACCAGTGGTGCCACAGGGGTTATAGATACGCAGTATTTT.

The J gene is TRBJ2-1, the V gene TRBV5-1, with TRBD2 matching 14 bases. The V and J ends lost 9 bases and 8 bases, in that order; junction bases with no gene match: 13. Germline V lookup: CDR1 SGHRS, CDR2 YFSETQ. The CDR3 consists of 16 residues. The CDR3 here is CANNGSRTSGGYEQFF. The CDR3 DNA is TGCGCCAACAATGGTTCCCGGACTAGCGGGGGGTATGAGCAGTTCTTC.

The chain uses TRBV19 and TRBJ2-3; 9 nucleotides match TRBD2. The CDR3 runs to 14 residues. The trim removed 8 bases at V and 2 bases at J, leaving 5 bases unmatched. Germline V gene data show CDR1 as LNHDA and CDR2 as SQIVND (reference sequence). The CDR3 spells CASGVAGVTDTQYF. The CDR3 DNA reads as TGTGCCAGTGGGGTAGCGGGGGTCACAGATACGCAGTATTTT.